This TCR beta chain was sequenced in a study of shared clonotypes between healthy human individuals. In the study overall: A donor's plate count was three for CD4 naive and three for CD4 memory; CD8 naive had two and CD8 memory one.

Germline V lookup: CDR1 SGHNT, CDR2 YENEEA. The ends were cut back, 5 bases at V and 6 bases at J, with 14 bases in the middle. CDR3 length equals 13 residues. Genomic DNA per cell subset filled all wells of several immunoSEQ plates. Methods used by the authors: Without quality scores, immunoSEQ junctional reads could not be filtered like full-length reads. This table comes from immunoSEQ multiplex PCR, and its TCRdb copy is limited to in-frame clones, with some not included. V and J calls and clone size come straight from that table; D and trimming were deduced from the DNA. Of about 2.4 million clones listed, 93% are singletons.

This sequence was found in a man aged 18 to 29 in good health. Some clones in this sample may be carry-over from other donors' samples. The chain joins TRBV11-3 to TRBJ2-7, with D possibly called TRBD1 or TRBD2 (6 bases each). The material sequenced was naive CD4+ T cells from PBMCs. The subset: CD45RA+ positively selected. For the CDR3, the DNA is TGTGCCAGCAGCCCAGTAGGGGGGCTCGAGCAGTACTTC. Translating it yields CASSPVGGLEQYF.